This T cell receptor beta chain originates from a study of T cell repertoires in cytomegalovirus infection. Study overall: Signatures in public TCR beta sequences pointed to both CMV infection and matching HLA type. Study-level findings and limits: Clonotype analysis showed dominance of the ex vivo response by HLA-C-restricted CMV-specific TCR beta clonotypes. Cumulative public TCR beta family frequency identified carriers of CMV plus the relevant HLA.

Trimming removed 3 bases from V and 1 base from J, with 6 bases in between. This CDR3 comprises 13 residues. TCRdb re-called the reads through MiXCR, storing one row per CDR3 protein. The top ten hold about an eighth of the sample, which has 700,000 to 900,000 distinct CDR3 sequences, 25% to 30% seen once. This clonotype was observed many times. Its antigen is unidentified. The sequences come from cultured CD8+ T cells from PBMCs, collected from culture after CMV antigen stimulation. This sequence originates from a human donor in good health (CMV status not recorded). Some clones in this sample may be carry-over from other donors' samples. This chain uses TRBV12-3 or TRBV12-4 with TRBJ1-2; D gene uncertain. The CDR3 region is CASSLKINYGYTF. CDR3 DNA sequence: TGTGCCAGCAGTTTGAAAATTAACTATGGCTACACCTTC.